The 18 T cell receptor beta chains below were found in one sample sequenced in a study of control samples from healthy donors and cancer patients. TCRdb keeps only in-frame clones here, not all; method: immunoSEQ multiplex PCR. The data contain roughly 400,000 clones, around nine tenths of them singletons. What was sequenced was PBMCs. The receptors stem from a man aged 35-49 years with head and neck cancer.

V gene TRBV19 combines with J gene TRBJ1-1; 7 bases are shared with TRBD1. The CDR3 consists of 16 residues. Germline assignment: CDR1 LNHDA and CDR2 SQIVND (reference sequence). V was clipped by 5 bases and J by 4 bases; unmatched bases: 13. This CDR3 is CASSPPGQTLSTEAFF. CDR3 bases: TGTGCCAGTAGTCCTCCGGGACAGACGTTGAGCACTGAAGCTTTCTTT.

The chain employs TRBV9 and TRBJ1-1; 8 bases match TRBD1. Looked up from germline, CDR1 is SGDLS and CDR2 is YYNGEE. The V and J ends lost 4 bases and 4 bases, in that order; junction bases with no gene match: 6. The CDR3 is 14 amino acids. This CDR3 is CASSYTTGATEAFF. The CDR3 DNA reads TGTGCCAGCAGCTATACGACAGGGGCCACTGAAGCTTTCTTT.

The chain employs TRBV7-9 and TRBJ2-7; D remains ambiguous. Germline loops: CDR1 SEHNR, CDR2 FQNEAQ (reference sequence). V lost 1 base to trimming and J lost 1 base, with 11 bases between them. This CDR3 has 15 amino acids. In nucleotides, the CDR3 is TGTGCCAGCAGCTTAGTCGGTCTAGAATCCTACGAGCAGTACTTC. Protein sequence: CASSLVGLESYEQYF. The variable domain in full, completed from reference TRBV7-9 and TRBJ2-7, reads DTGVSQNPRHKITKRGQNVTFRCDPISEHNRLYWYRQTLGQGPEFLTYFQNEAQLEKSRLLSDRFSAERPKGSFSTLEIQRTEQGDSAMYLCASSLVGLESYEQYFGPGTRLTVT.

The J gene is TRBJ2-7, the V gene TRBV25-1, with TRBD1 as a possible D gene (6 bases). This CDR3 has 15 amino acids. V was shortened by 4 bases and J by 5 bases, with 18 bases between the two germline ends. From germline, CDR1 is MGHDK and CDR2 SYGVNS. The CDR3 spells CASSALDSRGDEQYF. As DNA, the CDR3 is TGTGCCAGCAGTGCTTTAGACAGCAGGGGCGACGAGCAGTACTTC.

This chain uses TRBV5-4 with TRBJ1-5; D gene unclear. The germline V and J ends were trimmed by 4 bases and 4 bases, with 3 bases remaining between them. There are 11 residues in the CDR3. Germline CDR1 and CDR2: SGHNT and YYREEE (reference sequence). CDR3 sequence (DNA): TGTGCCAGCAGCCGTAATCAGCCCCAGCATTTT. Protein product: CASSRNQPQHF.

V gene TRBV5-6 combines with J gene TRBJ2-7, with TRBD1 identical over 7 bases. The V segment lost 4 bases and the J segment 4 bases; nucleotides outside the gene matches: 2. Looked up from germline, CDR1 is SGHDT and CDR2 is YYEEEE. The CDR3 is 12 amino acids. CDR3 in DNA: TGTGCCAGCAGCCGACAGGGTTACGAGCAGTACTTC. Its translation: CASSRQGYEQYF.

The genes are TRBV27 and TRBJ2-7; D not certain. This CDR3 is built from 16 residues. V gave up 0 bases and J gave up 2 bases, with 14 bases separating them. Germline CDR1 is MNHEY and CDR2 is SMNVEV (reference sequence). CDR3 coding DNA: TGTGCCAGCAGTTTATCGGAGATGGGTAGAACCTACGAGCAGTACTTC. This sequence encodes CASSLSEMGRTYEQYF.

This rearrangement joins TRBV5-1 to TRBJ2-1; weak D call: TRBD1 (7 bases). The V gene's germline CDR1 is SGHRS and CDR2 YFSETQ. The CDR3 covers 15 residues. The ends were cut back, 1 base at V and 4 bases at J, with 12 bases in the middle. The CDR3 bases are TGCGCCAGCAGCTTGAACCAGGGGGGATACAATGAGCAGTTCTTC. Translated, it gives CASSLNQGGYNEQFF.

V is TRBV11-2 and J is TRBJ1-4; D not certain. The CDR3 runs to 16 residues. Germline CDR1 is SGHAT and CDR2 is FQNNGV. Trimming removed 0 bases at V and 2 bases at J, with 10 bases between. The CDR3 spells CASSLDYNPTNEKLFF. DNA for the CDR3: TGTGCCAGCAGCTTAGATTATAACCCCACTAATGAAAAACTGTTTTTT.

This rearrangement joins TRBV29-1 to TRBJ1-1; D possibly corresponds to TRBD1 (6 bases). Trimming left V 1 base short and J 1 base short, with 10 bases between. The CDR3 has 14 amino acids. Germline-derived CDR1 and CDR2 are SQVTM and ANQGSEA. The DNA of the CDR3 is TGCAGCGTTGAAGTCGCAGGGGAGAACACTGAAGCTTTCTTT. It yields the protein CSVEVAGENTEAFF.

The J gene is TRBJ2-3, the V gene TRBV19; 11 bases are shared with TRBD2. Trimming removed 5 bases from V and 8 bases from J; junction bases left unmatched: 18. Germline V gives CDR1 LNHDA, CDR2 SQIVND (reference sequence). This CDR3 is 18 amino acids long. CDR3: CASSPDSPGLAARSTQYF. CDR3 nucleotides: TGTGCCAGTAGTCCAGATTCCCCGGGACTAGCGGCTCGAAGTACGCAGTATTTT.

This chain links TRBV9 with TRBJ2-4, with 7 bases aligning to TRBD1. CDR1 is SGDLS and CDR2 is YYNGEE in the germline V gene. This CDR3 has 15 residues. The V and J ends lost 2 bases and 4 bases, in that order; junction bases with no gene match: 6. The CDR3 is CASSVRDREKNIQYF. CDR3 DNA: TGTGCCAGCAGCGTTCGTGACAGGGAGAAAAACATTCAGTACTTC.

This chain uses TRBV19 with TRBJ1-3; no firm D call. V was pared by 6 bases and J by 2 bases, with 14 bases between. This CDR3 has 15 residues. In germline, CDR1 is LNHDA, CDR2 SQIVND (reference sequence). CDR3 protein: CASRGGRGAGNTIYF. The DNA for the CDR3 is TGTGCCAGTAGGGGCGGACGGGGAGCTGGAAACACCATATATTTT.

The chain has TRBV27 and TRBJ2-1; the match to TRBD2 covers 9 bases. The CDR3 loop spans 14 amino acids. V lost 7 bases to trimming and J lost 1 base; unmatched junction nucleotides: 2. Germline lookup yields CDR1 MNHEY and CDR2 SMNVEV (reference sequence). CDR3 sequence: CASKAGGSYNEQFF. The DNA for the CDR3 is TGTGCCAGCAAGGCGGGAGGGTCCTACAATGAGCAGTTCTTC.

The chain carries TRBV9 and TRBJ2-2; 8 bases match TRBD2. The V and J ends lost 4 bases and 0 bases, in that order; junction bases with no gene match: 14. Germline CDR1 is SGDLS and CDR2 is YYNGEE. CDR3 length: 19 amino acids. CDR3 protein: CASSPAKSGGLANTGELFF. The CDR3 DNA sequence: TGTGCCAGCAGCCCCGCTAAAAGCGGGGGCCTTGCGAACACCGGGGAGCTGTTTTTT.

This chain uses TRBV2 with TRBJ2-1, with D possibly matching TRBD2 (5 bases). Trimming cost V 3 bases and J 9 bases, with 15 bases left between them. The CDR3 has 14 residues. Germline assignment: CDR1 SNHLY and CDR2 FYNNEI. The CDR3 spells CASSEIASPPEQFF. The CDR3 DNA reads TGTGCCAGCAGTGAGATAGCTAGCCCTCCTGAGCAGTTCTTC.

The chain joins TRBV6-5 to TRBJ1-1; TRBD1 matches at 7 bases. V lost 6 bases to trimming and J lost 6 bases; unmatched junction nucleotides: 7. CDR3 length equals 13 residues. From germline, CDR1 is MNHEY and CDR2 SVGAGI. In nucleotides, the CDR3 is TGTGCCAGCAGCCAGGGGGTTAAGGCTGAAGCTTTCTTT. It specifies CASSQGVKAEAFF.

This chain's CDR3 is CASRSGGSYEQYF. In DNA form, the CDR3 reads TGTGCCAGCAGGTCGGGGGGTTCCTACGAGCAGTACTTC. The chain links TRBV6-5 to TRBJ2-7; the match to TRBD2 covers 7 bases. Germline assignment: CDR1 MNHEY and CDR2 SVGAGI. Unmatched junction bases numbered 3, after V lost 6 bases and J lost 1 base. The CDR3 covers 13 residues.